This T cell receptor (beta chain) was identified in a study of shared clonotypes between healthy human individuals. CDR3 length equals 13 residues. The V and J ends lost 8 bases and 5 bases respectively, with 15 bases between them. CDR1 is LNHNV and CDR2 is YYDKDF in the germline V gene (reference sequence). Each subset's genomic DNA was split evenly across several immunoSEQ plates. The repertoire was sequenced with immunoSEQ multiplex PCR; TCRdb's copy has only in-frame clones and lacks some. Of 450,000 to 500,000 clones listed, 65% to 80% are singletons. This clone showed up just a few times. This receptor was taken from a woman aged 40 to 55 in good health. Some clones in this sample may be carry-over from other donors' samples. The sample taken for sequencing was PBMCs. The chain links TRBV15 to TRBJ1-1; the D gene is possibly TRBD1 (6 bases). The CDR3 DNA reads as TGTGCCACCGGGACAAGCGAGGTGACTGAAGCTTTCTTT. It codes for CATGTSEVTEAFF.